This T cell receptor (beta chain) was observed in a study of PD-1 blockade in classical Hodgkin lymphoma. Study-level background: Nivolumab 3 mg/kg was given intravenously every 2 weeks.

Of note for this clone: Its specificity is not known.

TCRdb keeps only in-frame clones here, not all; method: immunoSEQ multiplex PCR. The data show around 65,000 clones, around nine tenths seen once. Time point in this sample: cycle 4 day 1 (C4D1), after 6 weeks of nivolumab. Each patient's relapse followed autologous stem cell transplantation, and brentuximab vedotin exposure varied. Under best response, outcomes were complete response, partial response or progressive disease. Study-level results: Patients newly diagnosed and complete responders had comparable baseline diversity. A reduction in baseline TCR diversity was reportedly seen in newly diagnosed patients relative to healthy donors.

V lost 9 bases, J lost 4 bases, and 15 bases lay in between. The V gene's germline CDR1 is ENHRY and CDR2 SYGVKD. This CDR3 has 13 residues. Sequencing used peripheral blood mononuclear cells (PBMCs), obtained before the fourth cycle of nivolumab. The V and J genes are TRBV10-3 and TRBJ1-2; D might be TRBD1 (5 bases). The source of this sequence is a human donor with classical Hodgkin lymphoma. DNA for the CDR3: TGTGCCATTGGGGACTTGGGGGGCTATGGCTACACCTTC. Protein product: CAIGDLGGYGYTF.